Following are 5 T cell receptor beta chains from one sample sequenced in a study of cytomegalovirus exposure and HLA in healthy donors. Vbeta (60) and Jbeta (13) primers were used in the PCR. The table came from immunoSEQ multiplex PCR; TCRdb's copy has only in-frame clones and leaves some out. The sample carries 150,000 or so clones, around three quarters recorded once. The material sequenced was PBMCs. Receptor source: an older woman in good health and CMV-seropositive.

This chain links TRBV10-3 with TRBJ1-2; D might be TRBD1 (6 bases). V lost 9 bases, J lost 2 bases, and 13 bases lay in between. Germline V gives CDR1 ENHRY, CDR2 SYGVKD. CDR3 size: 13 residues. CDR3 residues: CAISRQENYGYTF. In nucleotides, the CDR3 is TGTGCCATATCCAGACAGGAGAACTATGGCTACACCTTC.

The chain carries TRBV11-3 and TRBJ2-5; the match to TRBD1 covers 7 bases. Trimming cost V 5 bases and J 4 bases; bases outside gene matches: 10. The CDR3 length is 15 residues. Germline-derived CDR1 and CDR2 are SGHNT and YENEEA. CDR3 sequence reads: CASSRSGQERETQYF. The CDR3 region has the DNA TGTGCCAGCAGCCGGTCTGGACAGGAACGAGAGACCCAGTACTTC.

In its sample, this clone was seen once. The gene calls are TRBV28 and TRBJ1-2; weak D call: TRBD1 (6 bases). The CDR3 contains 12 residues. Trimming removed 4 bases at V and 8 bases at J, with 11 bases between. Germline-derived CDR1 and CDR2 are MDHEN and SYDVKM. The CDR3 spells CASSSQGKGYTF. The CDR3 DNA sequence: TGTGCCAGCAGTTCCCAGGGGAAAGGCTACACCTTC.

The chain combines TRBV18 with TRBJ1-1, with 9 bases lining up with TRBD1. V was pared by 0 bases and J by 3 bases, with 8 bases of the junction left unmatched. CDR1 and CDR2 (germline): KGHSH, LQKENI. The CDR3 is made up of 17 amino acids. CDR3 region: CASSPPTGQGLYTEAFF. The CDR3 DNA sequence: TGTGCCAGCTCACCACCGACGGGACAGGGTTTATACACTGAAGCTTTCTTT.

The chain couples TRBV7-2 to TRBJ2-7; 9 bases match TRBD2. The CDR3 is 16 residues long. The V and J ends lost 0 bases and 6 bases, in that order; junction bases with no gene match: 9. Per the germline V gene, CDR1 is SGHTA and CDR2 is FQGNSA. The CDR3 spells CASSLAGPSGISEQYF. The CDR3 DNA reads as TGTGCCAGCAGCTTAGCGGGGCCTAGCGGGATTTCCGAGCAGTACTTC.